One and the same sample provided the 30 T cell receptor beta chains below, sequenced in a study of T cells of healthy individuals. MiXCR, applied by TCRdb to the 5' RACE reads, yields one record per CDR3 protein. Among about 96,000 distinct CDR3 sequences listed, around 17% were seen once. The receptor set was obtained from a human donor in good health.

The chain recombines TRBV12-3 or TRBV12-4 with TRBJ2-7; D may be TRBD2 (5 bases). The CDR3 sequence is 14 residues long. Trimming stripped 3 bases from V and 7 bases from J, with 16 bases between. CDR3 bases: TGTGCCAGCAGTTTTCAGGAGAGGACGGGGGAGCAGTACTTC. It codes for CASSFQERTGEQYF.

The DNA for the CDR3 is TGCAGTGCTAGTCCACTGGGACAGTTTGTCAACACTGAAGCTTTCTTT. This sequence encodes CSASPLGQFVNTEAFF. The chain recombines TRBV20-1 with TRBJ1-1; 7 nucleotides align to TRBD1. The CDR3 is 16 amino acids. CDR1 is DFQATT and CDR2 is SNEGSKA in the germline V gene (reference sequence). The ends lost 3 bases at V and 2 bases at J; junction bases unmatched: 12.

This clonotype showed up many times. This chain links TRBV6-2 or TRBV6-3 with TRBJ2-7; 7 bases match TRBD2. Trimming removed 0 bases from V and 0 bases from J; junction bases left unmatched: 11. Germline loops: CDR1 MNHEY, CDR2 SVGEGT. The CDR3 extends over 18 amino acids. CDR3 region: CASSYSPSRLAGSYEQYF. Written as DNA, the CDR3 is TGTGCCAGCAGTTACTCCCCTTCTCGACTAGCCGGCTCCTACGAGCAGTACTTC.

This clonotype was seen more than once but under ten times. The J gene is TRBJ2-7, the V gene TRBV6-2 or TRBV6-3; tentatively, D is TRBD1 (6 bases). V dropped 7 bases and J dropped 0 bases, with 16 bases sitting between them. The CDR3 extends over 15 amino acids. The germline CDR1 and CDR2 sequences are MNHEY and SVGEGT. CDR3 sequence: CASNDRSHSSYEQYF. CDR3 nucleotide sequence: TGTGCCAGCAACGACAGGTCCCACAGCTCCTACGAGCAGTACTTC.

This clonotype was seen a few times. The V call is TRBV4-2, the J call TRBJ2-7; D possibly matches TRBD1 or TRBD2 (5 bases each). The CDR3 length is 15 residues. Deletions cut 0 bases from V and 1 base from J, with 10 bases between. Looked up from germline, CDR1 is LGHNA and CDR2 is YNFKEQ. This chain's CDR3 is CASSQDWDGSYEQYF. Written as DNA, the CDR3 is TGTGCCAGCAGCCAAGATTGGGACGGGTCCTACGAGCAGTACTTC.

For the CDR3, the DNA is TGTGCCAGCAGTGGGGCTCAGGGGGCTTGGTCTGAAGCTTTCTTT. Protein product: CASSGAQGAWSEAFF. V and J are TRBV27 and TRBJ1-1; 8 nucleotides match TRBD1. CDR1 and CDR2 from the germline V gene are MNHEY and SMNVEV (reference sequence). V dropped 5 bases and J dropped 6; count of bases not matched to a gene: 11. The CDR3 is 15 amino acids.

The V gene is TRBV12-3 or TRBV12-4, the J gene TRBJ1-2; possibly TRBD1 for D (5 bases). The CDR3 length is 18 residues. The V gene lost 7 bases and the J gene lost 0 bases, with 24 bases spanning the gap. The CDR3 loop is CASTLGRGRSRTNYGYTF. The CDR3, as DNA: TGTGCCAGCACCTTGGGGAGGGGCCGCTCCCGTACTAACTATGGCTACACCTTC.

This clonotype showed up many times. The V and J genes are TRBV28 and TRBJ2-5; D is undetermined. Germline V gene sequence: CDR1 MDHEN, CDR2 SYDVKM. The CDR3 runs 18 residues. V was trimmed by 4 bases and J by 0 bases, leaving 21 bases between them. In nucleotides, the CDR3 is TGTGCCAGCAGTTCCTTCGGCCCCCGGTCCATGTACCAAGAGACCCAGTACTTC. It is translated as CASSSFGPRSMYQETQYF.

This clonotype has only a few counts. The V and J genes are TRBV4-3 and TRBJ2-1; TRBD2 matches 7 bases. J was trimmed by 0 bases and V by 2 bases; bases with no gene match: 7. The CDR3 runs to 17 residues. From germline, CDR1 is LGHNA and CDR2 YSLEER. CDR3 coding DNA: TGCGCCAGCAGCCAACTTTTAACTAGCGACTCCTACAATGAGCAGTTCTTC. It yields the protein CASSQLLTSDSYNEQFF.

The J gene is TRBJ2-1, the V gene TRBV9; D might be TRBD2 (6 bases). Deletions cut 4 bases from V and 4 bases from J, with 12 bases between. Germline lookup yields CDR1 SGDLS and CDR2 YYNGEE. This CDR3 is built from 14 residues. The CDR3 spells CASSPGLKYNEQFF. Here the CDR3 DNA reads TGTGCCAGCAGCCCGGGACTCAAATACAATGAGCAGTTCTTC.

Only a few counts were recorded for this clonotype. The J gene is TRBJ2-1, the V gene TRBV10-3; 10 bases are shared with TRBD1. This CDR3 region has 15 residues. The trim removed 10 bases at V and 7 bases at J, leaving 13 bases unmatched. CDR1 ENHRY and CDR2 SYGVKD come from the germline V gene. CDR3: CATRTGTGVGNEQFF. The CDR3 coding sequence is TGTGCCACCAGAACCGGGACAGGGGTTGGGAATGAGCAGTTCTTC.

CDR3 sequence reads: CSARSDRLNTEAFF. Here the CDR3 DNA reads TGCAGTGCTAGAAGTGACAGGCTCAACACTGAAGCTTTCTTT. The chain links TRBV20-1 to TRBJ1-1, with TRBD1 as a possible D gene (6 bases). Looked up from germline, CDR1 is DFQATT and CDR2 is SNEGSKA (reference sequence). This CDR3 is built from 14 residues. V lost 2 bases and J 2 bases, leaving 12 bases between the germline ends.

Here the CDR3 DNA reads TGCAGTGCTAACCTCCTAGCGGGAGGGTTGGGGAATGAGCAGTTCTTC. Residues: CSANLLAGGLGNEQFF. The rearrangement uses TRBV20-1 and TRBJ2-1; 12 bases match TRBD2. V was clipped by 4 bases and J by 7 bases; unmatched bases: 11. This CDR3 is built from 16 residues. Germline V CDR1 and CDR2: DFQATT, SNEGSKA (reference sequence).

The chain couples TRBV20-1 to TRBJ2-5, with 13 nucleotides matching TRBD2. V was clipped by 6 bases and J by 1 base; unmatched bases: 5. CDR1 and CDR2 (germline): DFQATT, SNEGSKA (reference sequence). This CDR3 has 15 residues. CDR3 residues: CSAWTSGGAQETQYF. In DNA, the CDR3 is TGCAGTGCGTGGACTAGCGGGGGTGCCCAAGAGACCCAGTACTTC.

V and J are TRBV28 and TRBJ2-1; 10 nucleotides agree with TRBD2. The CDR3 has 17 residues. Per germline, CDR1 MDHEN and CDR2 SYDVKM. J lost 1 base, V lost 1 base, and 4 bases had no gene match. The CDR3 DNA is TGTGCCAGCAGTTTATCGCTAGCGGGAGTATCCTACAATGAGCAGTTCTTC. Amino acids: CASSLSLAGVSYNEQFF.

V and J are TRBV4-1 and TRBJ2-7, with unresolved D. Trimming removed 0 bases at V and 6 bases at J, with 18 bases between. This CDR3 is built from 16 residues. Germline assignment: CDR1 MGHRA and CDR2 YSYEKL. The CDR3: CASSQDPRVPLAEQYF. CDR3 bases: TGCGCCAGCAGCCAAGATCCCCGGGTTCCCCTGGCCGAGCAGTACTTC.

The chain employs TRBV27 and TRBJ2-7; 8 positions match TRBD2. Germline assignment: CDR1 MNHEY and CDR2 SMNVEV (reference sequence). Germline trimming cut 7 bases from V and 4 bases from J; bases unmatched to any gene: 12. The CDR3 is made up of 15 amino acids. The CDR3: CASTSSGTSVYEQYF. The CDR3, as DNA: TGTGCCAGCACCAGTTCGGGGACTAGTGTGTACGAGCAGTACTTC.

V is TRBV7-2 and J is TRBJ2-3; D perhaps matches TRBD1 (6 bases). V dropped 3 bases and J dropped 6 bases, with 13 bases sitting between them. Germline V gives CDR1 SGHTA, CDR2 FQGNSA. The CDR3 loop spans 14 amino acids. The CDR3 DNA sequence: TGTGCCAGCAGCTTTAGTTCTAGGGGGGATACGCAGTATTTT. Translation: CASSFSSRGDTQYF.

Points on this clonotype: A read error may be the cause here, since a much bigger clone is one base away. The V call is TRBV5-6, the J call TRBJ2-1, with D uncertain. Trimming pared 3 bases from V and 10 bases from J, leaving 14 bases between. This CDR3 spans 13 amino acids. Germline assignment: CDR1 SGHDT and CDR2 YYEEEE. CDR3 nucleotide sequence: TGTGCCAGCAGCTCCTTCAATTCCTACGAGCAGTTCTTC. Its translation: CASSSFNSYEQFF.

The chain joins TRBV25-1 to TRBJ2-5; D unresolved. With 2 bases removed from V and 6 bases from J, the gap between germline ends came to 19 bases. Germline values: CDR1 MGHDK, CDR2 SYGVNS. The CDR3 is 16 amino acids. The CDR3 DNA follows: TGTGCCAGCAGTGAAAGTTCGGTTCAAGTGAGACAGACCCAGTACTTC. It yields the protein CASSESSVQVRQTQYF.

The chain combines TRBV4-3 with TRBJ2-7; 8 nucleotides agree with TRBD2. The CDR3 has 17 amino acids. The V gene's germline CDR1 is LGHNA and CDR2 YSLEER. V shed 2 bases and J 2 bases; nucleotides not matched to a gene: 11. For the CDR3, the DNA is TGCGCCAGCAGCCAAAACTATCATGGGACTAGGACCTACGAGCAGTACTTC. As protein: CASSQNYHGTRTYEQYF.

V usage is TRBV20-1 and J usage is TRBJ2-5, with TRBD1 as a possible D gene (7 bases). Germline V CDR1 and CDR2: DFQATT, SNEGSKA (reference sequence). V lost 6 bases, J lost 5 bases, and 16 bases lay in between. The CDR3 runs to 13 residues. CDR3: CSARGASGETQYF. The CDR3 bases are TGCAGTGCCAGGGGGGCTAGTGGCGAGACCCAGTACTTC.

Many counts were recorded for this clonotype. The chain employs TRBV4-3 and TRBJ1-2; 7 bases map to TRBD1. The J segment lost 4 bases and the V segment lost 1 base, leaving 6 bases of the junction unmatched. CDR1 LGHNA and CDR2 YSLEER come from the germline V gene. This CDR3 is 15 amino acids long. DNA of the CDR3: TGCGCCAGCAGCCAAGCGGGACAGACCTTCTATGGCTACACCTTC. Translated, it gives CASSQAGQTFYGYTF.

This clonotype was seen just once. This rearrangement joins TRBV6-2 or TRBV6-3 to TRBJ2-1, with 8 bases matching TRBD2. The CDR3 is 14 amino acids. Germline values: CDR1 MNHEY, CDR2 SVGEGT. V shed 7 bases, J shed 5 bases, and the junction held 7 bases outside the gene matches. CDR3 nucleotides: TGTGCCAGCACGGGACTAGTAAGGAACAATGAGCAGTTCTTC. It specifies CASTGLVRNNEQFF.

This clonotype showed up many times. The rearrangement joins TRBV4-1 to TRBJ2-4; TRBD2 is a possible D gene (6 bases). Germline V gene sequence: CDR1 MGHRA, CDR2 YSYEKL. The CDR3 is 15 residues long. V dropped 3 bases and J dropped 4 bases, with 13 bases sitting between them. CDR3 in amino acids: CASSHRLESKNIQYF. CDR3 coding DNA: TGCGCCAGCAGCCACCGACTAGAATCGAAAAACATTCAGTACTTC.

The chain uses TRBV30 and TRBJ1-1, with a tentative D call TRBD1 (6 bases). CDR3 length: 15 residues. CDR1 is GTSNPN and CDR2 is SVGIG in the germline V gene (reference sequence). V lost 1 base to trimming and J lost 1 base, with 13 bases between them. CDR3 region: CAWSEGGAPNTEAFF. CDR3 sequence (DNA): TGTGCCTGGAGTGAGGGGGGGGCTCCGAACACTGAAGCTTTCTTT.

The V gene is TRBV10-3, the J gene TRBJ2-1, with D tentatively TRBD2 (5 bases). There are 14 residues in the CDR3. Germline CDR1 ENHRY, CDR2 SYGVKD. The germline V and J ends were trimmed by 6 bases and 10 bases, with 19 bases remaining between them. The CDR3 DNA is TGTGCCATCAGAGAGGTCCCCACTCCGGGAGAGCAGTTCTTC. Residues: CAIREVPTPGEQFF.

The sample holds many counts of this clonotype. The genes are TRBV5-1 and TRBJ2-3, with D tentatively TRBD2 (6 bases). Trimming shortened V by 4 bases and J by 3 bases, and 15 bases separated the two germline ends. CDR1 SGHRS and CDR2 YFSETQ come from the germline V gene. This CDR3 has 15 amino acids. CDR3 in DNA: TGCGCCAGCAGCGACTTAACGGGAGAGACAGATACGCAGTATTTT. This translates into CASSDLTGETDTQYF.

This clonotype was counted ten times or more. The V call is TRBV18, the J call TRBJ2-2, with 7 bases identical to TRBD1. With 1 base clipped from V and 4 bases from J, the junction kept 3 bases outside the gene matches. The CDR3 has 15 amino acids. CDR1 is KGHSH, CDR2 LQKENI, per germline. For the CDR3, the DNA is TGTGCCAGCTCACCACAGGGGGCTATCACCGGGGAGCTGTTTTTT. Amino acid sequence: CASSPQGAITGELFF.

This clonotype was seen a handful of times. V usage is TRBV20-1 and J usage is TRBJ2-1, with D perhaps matching TRBD2 (5 bases). V shed 2 bases and J shed 2 bases, with 7 bases lying between them. Germline V gene lookup returns CDR1 DFQATT and CDR2 SNEGSKA (reference sequence). The CDR3 loop spans 13 amino acids. CDR3: CSARIGTYNEQFF. CDR3 coding DNA: TGCAGTGCTAGAATCGGGACCTACAATGAGCAGTTCTTC.